This T cell receptor (beta chain) is drawn from a study of response to subunit inactivated influenza vaccine. Findings and limits, study-wide: Authors suggested each seasonal flu vaccination may recruit only limited numbers of new T cells.

Regarding this clonotype: Antigen specificity is unknown.

Each CDR3 protein gets one entry after TCRdb re-called the RT-PCR reads with MiXCR. The sample lists hundreds of thousands of distinct CDR3 sequences, around 18% occurring once. CDR1 is SGHAT, CDR2 FQNNGV, per germline. V lost 5 bases and J 8 bases, leaving 19 bases between the germline ends. The CDR3 runs 15 residues. The starting material was PBMCs from blood, obtained 5 to 6 days after vaccination. This receptor was identified in a man aged 50 or older who received an inactivated influenza vaccine. The V call is TRBV11-2, the J call TRBJ1-3, with a possible D match to TRBD1 (5 bases). In DNA form, the CDR3 reads TGTGCCAGCAGCCCCCGGACACACGAGGTGGACACCATATATTTT. This gives the protein CASSPRTHEVDTIYF. The variable domain in full, with the rest retrieved from reference TRBV11-2 and TRBJ1-3, is EAGVAQSPRYKIIEKRQSVAFWCNPISGHATLYWYQQILGQGPKLLIQFQNNGVVDDSQLPKDRFSAERLKGVDSTLKIQPAKLEDSAVYLCASSPRTHEVDTIYFGEGSWLTVV.